These 5 T cell receptor beta chains share one sample of origin, sequenced in a study of shared clonotypes between healthy human individuals. TCRdb keeps only in-frame clones here, not all; method: immunoSEQ multiplex PCR. The repertoire holds 2 million to 2.5 million clones, with 90% to 95% as singletons. Input material: naive CD4+ T cells from PBMCs. Subset here: CD45RA+ positively selected. These receptors all come from a man younger than 35 in good health. Some clones in this sample may be carry-over from other donors' samples.

CDR3 residues: CASSQLAGDIGELFF. The CDR3 region has the DNA TGTGCCAGCTCTCAACTAGCGGGAGATATCGGGGAGCTGTTTTTT. The chain carries TRBV18 and TRBJ2-2; 11 nucleotides align to TRBD2. The CDR3 length is 15 residues. V was pared by 6 bases and J by 7 bases, with 7 bases of the junction left unmatched. The germline gives CDR1 KGHSH, CDR2 LQKENI. Using reference TRBV18 and TRBJ2-2 for the parts outside the CDR3, the full variable domain is NAGVMQNPRHLVRRRGQEARLRCSPMKGHSHVYWYRQLPEEGLKFMVYLQKENIIDESGMPKERFSAEFPKEGPSILRIQQVVRGDSAAYFCASSQLAGDIGELFFGEGSRLTVL.

The gene calls are TRBV29-1 and TRBJ2-7, with 9 bases matching TRBD2. CDR1 is SQVTM and CDR2 is ANQGSEA in the germline V gene. V trimming: 4 bases; J trimming: 7 bases; junction bases outside the gene matches: 8. The CDR3 consists of 13 residues. This chain's CDR3 is CSVGREGLGEQYF. DNA of the CDR3: TGCAGCGTTGGGCGGGAGGGCCTGGGGGAGCAGTACTTC.

The chain carries TRBV5-4 and TRBJ2-7, with TRBD2 identical over 7 bases. The CDR3 has 14 residues. The germline CDR1 and CDR2 sequences are SGHNT and YYREEE (reference sequence). The ends lost 4 bases at V and 6 bases at J; junction bases unmatched: 10. CDR3 sequence: CASSPSGLRGEQYF. CDR3 sequence (DNA): TGTGCCAGCAGCCCTAGCGGACTCAGAGGCGAGCAGTACTTC.

The rearrangement links TRBV7-9 to TRBJ1-3, with 8 bases aligning to TRBD1. V trimming: 5 bases; J trimming: 2 bases; junction bases outside the gene matches: 5. CDR1 and CDR2 from the germline V gene are SEHNR and FQNEAQ (reference sequence). The CDR3 has 15 amino acids. In DNA form, the CDR3 reads TGTGCCAGCAGCCTATTGACAGGGGCTGGAAACACCATATATTTT. Protein: CASSLLTGAGNTIYF.

The chain uses TRBV30 and TRBJ2-6; no reliable D call. CDR3 length: 14 amino acids. V was pared by 0 bases and J by 2 bases, with 5 bases between. In germline, CDR1 is GTSNPN, CDR2 SVGIG (reference sequence). The chain's CDR3 is CAWSVLAGANVLTF. The CDR3 DNA is TGTGCCTGGAGTGTTCTAGCTGGGGCCAACGTCCTGACTTTC.